These 20 T cell receptor beta chains came from one sample sequenced in a study of blood T cell repertoires in COVID-19. Sequenced by immunoSEQ multiplex PCR; TCRdb stores in-frame clones only, minus some. Of approximately 670,000 clones in the sample, approximately 90% were seen once. The sample consisted of peripheral blood. The receptors here all came from a woman aged 18-35 years with acute or convalescent COVID-19.

J is TRBJ1-2 and V is TRBV2, with no clear D. Germline V gives CDR1 SNHLY, CDR2 FYNNEI. The CDR3 covers 10 residues. Between the trimmed V and J ends, which lost 6 bases and 7 bases, there was a span of 6 bases. The CDR3 region has the DNA TGTGCCAGCAGAACAAGTGGCTACACCTTC. It specifies CASRTSGYTF.

The chain joins TRBV6-4 to TRBJ1-2; D is unclear. This CDR3 contains 15 residues. Per germline, CDR1 MRHNA and CDR2 SNTAGT. With 3 bases removed from V and 8 bases from J, the gap between germline ends came to 19 bases. The DNA for the CDR3 is TGTGCCAGCAGTGAATCCCCCACAGTCTCCTTGGGCTACACCTTC. The encoded protein is CASSESPTVSLGYTF.

The chain couples TRBV27 to TRBJ1-1, with D uncertain. The CDR3 runs 14 residues. Germline V CDR1 and CDR2: MNHEY, SMNVEV (reference sequence). Trimming took 6 bases from V and 6 from J, leaving 17 bases between them. The CDR3 DNA follows: TGTGCCAGCAGCCCCCCGCTGGGAGGAGCTGAAGCTTTCTTT. It specifies CASSPPLGGAEAFF.

The J gene is TRBJ1-2, the V gene TRBV14; 8 nucleotides line up with TRBD1. From germline, CDR1 is SGHDN and CDR2 FVKESK. CDR3 length equals 14 residues. J lost 4 bases, V lost 5 bases, and 6 bases had no gene match. The CDR3 region has the DNA TGTGCCAGCAGCGGGACAGGTGTCCTCTATGGCTACACCTTC. Amino acid sequence: CASSGTGVLYGYTF.

CDR3 coding DNA: TGTGCCAGCAGCTTAAGGTCGCAGGTTTGGTGCACTGAAGCTTTCTTT. This sequence encodes CASSLRSQVWCTEAFF. This chain uses TRBV7-2 with TRBJ1-1, with no clear D. Deletions cut 2 bases from V and 4 bases from J, with 17 bases between. The CDR3 loop spans 16 amino acids. Germline CDR1 SGHTA, CDR2 FQGNSA.

The CDR3 nucleotides read TGTGCCAGCAGCTTACAGGGGGTGGGTCAGCCCCAGCATTTT. Amino acid sequence: CASSLQGVGQPQHF. This chain connects TRBV7-2 to TRBJ1-5, with 7 bases that match TRBD1. Trimming removed 2 bases from V and 6 bases from J; junction bases left unmatched: 4. Germline V lookup: CDR1 SGHTA, CDR2 FQGNSA. CDR3 length: 14 residues.

The gene calls are TRBV5-4 and TRBJ2-7; 9 bases agree with TRBD1. This CDR3 spans 15 amino acids. Germline CDR1 reads SGHNT; CDR2 reads YYREEE (reference sequence). V shed 0 bases and J 4 bases; nucleotides not matched to a gene: 5. DNA of the CDR3: TGTGCCAGCAGCTTGGCCCCCGGGACAGGGTACGAGCAGTACTTC. Translation: CASSLAPGTGYEQYF. Together with reference TRBV5-4 and TRBJ2-7, the CDR3 gives the full variable domain: ETGVTQSPTHLIKTRGQQVTLRCSSQSGHNTVSWYQQALGQGPQFIFQYYREEENGRGNFPPRFSGLQFPNYSSELNVNALELDDSALYLCASSLAPGTGYEQYFGPGTRLTVT.

This rearrangement joins TRBV27 to TRBJ1-5, with D uncertain. V lost 0 bases, J lost 4 bases, and 19 bases lay in between. This CDR3 is built from 18 residues. Per the germline V gene, CDR1 is MNHEY and CDR2 is SMNVEV (reference sequence). As DNA, the CDR3 is TGTGCCAGCAGTTTATCCGAAAGGGTCCTCGAGGGAAATCAGCCCCAGCATTTT. It codes for CASSLSERVLEGNQPQHF.

This rearrangement joins TRBV3-1 (or the pseudogene TRBV3-2) to TRBJ1-5; D remains ambiguous. The V end was cut by 2 bases, the J end by 0 bases, with 8 bases between. Germline assignment: CDR1 LGHDT and CDR2 YNNKEL (reference sequence). CDR3 length equals 15 residues. CDR3 amino acids: CASSQSGNSNQPQHF. CDR3 coding DNA: TGTGCCAGCAGCCAATCCGGTAATAGCAATCAGCCCCAGCATTTT.

V usage is TRBV2 and J usage is TRBJ2-6, with TRBD1 identical over 8 bases. The CDR3 is made up of 17 amino acids. Germline CDR1 reads SNHLY; CDR2 reads FYNNEI. The junction had 9 bases not matched to a gene; V was cut back by 6 bases and J by 2 bases. The CDR3 DNA reads as TGTGCCAGCAGACCTAACCCGACAGGGGCTGGGGCCAACGTCCTGACTTTC. Translation gives CASRPNPTGAGANVLTF.

The chain combines TRBV19 with TRBJ1-2; D ambiguous. The V gene's germline CDR1 is LNHDA and CDR2 SQIVND (reference sequence). V gave up 7 bases and J gave up 2 bases, with 14 bases separating them. CDR3 length: 14 residues. CDR3 amino acids: CASKSQKKNYGYTF. The CDR3 region has the DNA TGTGCCAGTAAGTCACAGAAAAAAAACTATGGCTACACCTTC.

This chain uses TRBV2 with TRBJ2-7, with 9 positions matching TRBD1. CDR1 is SNHLY, CDR2 FYNNEI, per germline. V was pared by 7 bases and J by 5 bases, with 3 bases of the junction left unmatched. CDR3 length: 12 amino acids. The chain's CDR3 is CASTGQGNEQYF. CDR3 DNA: TGTGCCAGCACGGGACAGGGAAACGAGCAGTACTTC.

The V gene is TRBV6-4, the J gene TRBJ1-2; D perhaps matches TRBD1 (5 bases). From germline, CDR1 is MRHNA and CDR2 SNTAGT. The ends were cut back, 2 bases at V and 8 bases at J, with 15 bases in the middle. The CDR3 consists of 14 residues. CDR3: CASSDQGEGVGYTF. The CDR3 coding sequence is TGTGCCAGCAGTGACCAGGGTGAAGGGGTCGGCTACACCTTC.

There are many counts of this clone. The chain recombines TRBV9 with TRBJ2-2; 7 bases align to TRBD2. Germline CDR1 is SGDLS and CDR2 is YYNGEE. The CDR3 runs 18 residues. The junction had 16 bases not matched to a gene; V was cut back by 3 bases and J by 5 bases. The DNA for the CDR3 is TGTGCCAGCAGCGCCCGCCCGGCTCGCGGGGGTTCAACCGGGGAGCTGTTTTTT. Its protein product is CASSARPARGGSTGELFF.

The DNA of the CDR3 is TGCGCCAGCAGCTTTTCAGGGGCTGGGGATCAGCCCCAGCATTTT. Protein product: CASSFSGAGDQPQHF. The J gene is TRBJ1-5, the V gene TRBV5-1; D is perhaps TRBD1 (6 bases). V lost 2 bases, J lost 5 bases, and 14 bases lay in between. The CDR3 is 15 residues long. The germline V gene has CDR1 SGHRS and CDR2 YFSETQ.

The sample holds one count of this clone. The V call is TRBV19, the J call TRBJ2-7; D is perhaps TRBD1 (6 bases). This CDR3 region has 15 residues. Germline loops: CDR1 LNHDA, CDR2 SQIVND (reference sequence). V was clipped by 8 bases and J by 3 bases, with 20 bases between them. CDR3 residues: CASGLAAGDGYEQYF. CDR3 bases: TGTGCCAGTGGCCTAGCTGCAGGGGATGGCTACGAGCAGTACTTC.

The rearrangement uses TRBV5-1 and TRBJ2-7; TRBD1 aligns across 9 bases. The J segment lost 7 bases and the V segment lost 0 bases, leaving 2 bases of the junction unmatched. The CDR3 totals 13 residues. Germline V gene sequence: CDR1 SGHRS, CDR2 YFSETQ. The CDR3 coding sequence is TGCGCCAGCAGCTTGGCCGGGACAGGGGAGCAGTACTTC. As protein: CASSLAGTGEQYF. Based on the CDR3 plus reference TRBV5-1 and TRBJ2-7, the full variable domain is KAGVTQTPRYLIKTRGQQVTLSCSPISGHRSVSWYQQTPGQGLQFLFEYFSETQRNKGNFPGRFSGRQFSNSRSEMNVSTLELGDSALYLCASSLAGTGEQYFGPGTRLTVT.

The genes are TRBV15 and TRBJ1-2, with a tentative D call TRBD1 (6 bases). CDR1 and CDR2 from the germline V gene are LNHNV and YYDKDF (reference sequence). There are 17 residues in the CDR3. The germline V and J ends were trimmed by 4 bases and 0 bases, with 18 bases remaining between them. The CDR3: CATSTIRDIGSNYGYTF. The CDR3, as DNA: TGTGCCACCAGCACAATCAGGGACATAGGATCTAACTATGGCTACACCTTC. Drawing the rest from reference TRBV15 and TRBJ1-2, the complete variable domain is DAMVIQNPRYQVTQFGKPVTLSCSQTLNHNVMYWYQQKSSQAPKLLFHYYDKDFNNEADTPDNFQSRRPNTSFCFLDIRSPGLGDTAMYLCATSTIRDIGSNYGYTFGSGTRLTVV.

The gene calls are TRBV6-6 and TRBJ1-2; 7 nucleotides agree with TRBD1. Looked up from germline, CDR1 is MNHNY and CDR2 is SVGAGI (reference sequence). V was clipped by 7 bases and J by 12 bases; unmatched bases: 8. The CDR3 sequence is 11 residues long. Here the CDR3 reads CASKLDRAHTF. In nucleotides, the CDR3 is TGTGCCAGCAAGTTAGACAGGGCCCACACCTTC.

J is TRBJ2-1 and V is TRBV24-1; the match to TRBD2 covers 8 bases. J gave up 2 bases and V 9 bases, and 2 bases lay outside the gene matches. This CDR3 is built from 13 residues. Germline-derived CDR1 and CDR2 are KGHDR and SFDVKD. CDR3 coding DNA: TGTGCCACCGGCGGGAGGACCTACAATGAGCAGTTCTTC. This translates into CATGGRTYNEQFF.